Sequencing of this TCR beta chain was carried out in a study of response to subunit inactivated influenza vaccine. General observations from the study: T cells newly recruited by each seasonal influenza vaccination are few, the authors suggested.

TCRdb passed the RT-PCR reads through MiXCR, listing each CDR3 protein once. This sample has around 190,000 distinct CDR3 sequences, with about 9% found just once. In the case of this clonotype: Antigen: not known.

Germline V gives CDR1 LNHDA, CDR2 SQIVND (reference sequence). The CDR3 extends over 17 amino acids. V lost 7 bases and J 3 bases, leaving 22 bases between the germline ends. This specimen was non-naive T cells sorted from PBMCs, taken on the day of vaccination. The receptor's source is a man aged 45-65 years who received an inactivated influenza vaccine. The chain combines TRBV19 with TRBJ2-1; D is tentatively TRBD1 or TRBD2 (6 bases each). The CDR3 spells CASTSRWGATDYNEQFF. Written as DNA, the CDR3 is TGTGCCAGTACCTCACGATGGGGGGCAACCGACTACAATGAGCAGTTCTTC.